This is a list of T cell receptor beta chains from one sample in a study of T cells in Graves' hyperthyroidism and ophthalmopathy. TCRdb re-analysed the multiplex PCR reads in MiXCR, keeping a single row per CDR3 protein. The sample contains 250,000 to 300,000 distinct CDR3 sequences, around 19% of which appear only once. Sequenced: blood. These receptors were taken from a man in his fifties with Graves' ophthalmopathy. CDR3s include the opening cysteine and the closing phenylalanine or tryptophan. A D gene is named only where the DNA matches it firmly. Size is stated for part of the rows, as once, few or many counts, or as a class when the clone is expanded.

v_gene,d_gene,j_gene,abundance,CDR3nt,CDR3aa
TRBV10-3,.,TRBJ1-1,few,TGTGCCATCGGCGACAGGCACACTGAAGCTTTCTTT,CAIGDRHTEAFF
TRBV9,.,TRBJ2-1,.,TGTGCCAGCAGCCCCCGTCAGGGGCAGGTTGAGCAGTTCTTC,CASSPRQGQVEQFF
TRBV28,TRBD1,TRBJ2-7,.,TGTGCCAGCAGTTTGGCCGGGACAGGGGGCTGGGAGCAGTACTTC,CASSLAGTGGWEQYF
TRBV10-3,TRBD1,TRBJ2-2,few,TGTGCCATAGGGGACAGGGCCAGGAGTCCCACCGGGGAGCTGTTTTTT,CAIGDRARSPTGELFF
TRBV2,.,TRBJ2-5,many,TGTGCCAGCAGTGAGTGGGCAGCCGGTGGAGAGACCCAGTACTTC,CASSEWAAGGETQYF
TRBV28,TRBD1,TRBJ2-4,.,TGTGCCAGCAGTGACTTGGACAGGGCTAACATTCAGTACTTC,CASSDLDRANIQYF
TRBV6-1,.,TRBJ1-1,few,TGTGCCAGCAGTGTCACAGGTTCCCTGGACACTGAAGCTTTCTTT,CASSVTGSLDTEAFF
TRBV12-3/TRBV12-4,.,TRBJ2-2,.,TGTGCCAGCAGTTTCCGACTCGCACACAGTACCGGGGAGCTGTTTTTT,CASSFRLAHSTGELFF
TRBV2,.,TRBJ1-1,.,TGTGCCAGCAGCGCCTCTGGGGGGCGCGGGACTGAAGCTTTCTTT,CASSASGGRGTEAFF
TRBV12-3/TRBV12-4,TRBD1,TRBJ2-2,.,TGTGCCAGCAGTACGTATGACAGGGGCCCTGCCGGGGAGCTGTTTTTT,CASSTYDRGPAGELFF
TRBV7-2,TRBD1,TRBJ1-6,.,TGTGCCAGCAGCTTCAGGGACAGCCGTAATTCACCCCTCCACTTT,CASSFRDSRNSPLHF
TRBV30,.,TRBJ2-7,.,TGTGCCTGGAGCGTAGGGACGGGCTCCTACGAGCAGTACTTC,CAWSVGTGSYEQYF
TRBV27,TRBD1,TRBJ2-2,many,TGTGCCAGCAGTTTAGAAGGGGGCAGGCACACCGGGGAGCTGTTTTTT,CASSLEGGRHTGELFF
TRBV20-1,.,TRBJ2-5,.,TGCAGTGCTAGAGATAATTTTGGCATAGAGACCCAGTACTTC,CSARDNFGIETQYF
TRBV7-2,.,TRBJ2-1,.,TGTGCCAGCAGCTTAGGACCGGGGGACAATGAGCAGTTCTTC,CASSLGPGDNEQFF
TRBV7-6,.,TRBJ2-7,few,TGTGCCAGCAGCCCAGACAACTGGAGCTCCTACGAGCAGTACTTC,CASSPDNWSSYEQYF
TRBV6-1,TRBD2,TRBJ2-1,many,TGTGCCAGCAGCCAAGAGGGGACTAGCGTTTACAATGAGCAGTTCTTC,CASSQEGTSVYNEQFF
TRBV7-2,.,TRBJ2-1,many,TGTGCCAGCAGTACAGATAATGAGCAGTTCTTC,CASSTDNEQFF
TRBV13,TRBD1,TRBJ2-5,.,TGTGCCAGCAGCCCGGGACAGGGCAGGGTTCAAGAGACCCAGTACTTC,CASSPGQGRVQETQYF